The next 24 T cell receptor beta chains were all read from a single sample in a study of CD8 T cells in ankylosing spondylitis. MiXCR, run by TCRdb on the 5' RACE reads, gives a single entry per CDR3 protein. The sample lists some 30,000 distinct CDR3 sequences; 12% to 15% were seen once. Input material: blood. These receptors all stem from a male donor with ankylosing spondylitis or in good health (not recorded which).

This chain uses TRBV7-3 with TRBJ2-1; TRBD1 matches 8 bases. The V gene end was trimmed by 4 bases and the J gene end by 8 bases; junction bases not matched to a gene: 10. The germline gives CDR1 SGHTA, CDR2 FQGTGA. The CDR3 sequence is 15 residues long. CDR3 residues: CASSSPDRGRYEQFF. The CDR3 nucleotides are TGTGCCAGCAGCTCCCCAGACAGGGGAAGGTATGAGCAGTTCTTC.

This clonotype was seen only a few times. The chain is built from TRBV15 and TRBJ2-2, with TRBD1 identical over 8 bases. Germline V gene lookup returns CDR1 LNHNV and CDR2 YYDKDF (reference sequence). The CDR3 is 19 amino acids. V dropped 3 bases and J dropped 0; count of bases not matched to a gene: 12. The CDR3 protein is CATSSRTGYPSANTGELFF. Here the CDR3 DNA reads TGTGCCACCAGCAGCCGGACAGGGTACCCCTCCGCGAACACCGGGGAGCTGTTTTTT.

CDR3 sequence reads: CSVSGEDTQYF. The CDR3 region has the DNA TGCAGCGTGTCCGGAGAGGATACGCAGTATTTT. The V gene is TRBV29-1, the J gene TRBJ2-3; D remains ambiguous. CDR1 and CDR2 from the germline V gene are SQVTM and ANQGSEA. The CDR3 consists of 11 residues. The germline V and J ends were trimmed by 6 bases and 6 bases, with 10 bases remaining between them.

This clonotype came up a few times. The rearrangement joins TRBV12-3 or TRBV12-4 to TRBJ2-2, with 13 bases lining up with TRBD2. This CDR3 is built from 17 residues. V was clipped by 5 bases and J by 2 bases; unmatched bases: 5. The CDR3 sequence is CASSHGLAGENTGELFF. The CDR3, as DNA: TGTGCCAGCAGTCACGGACTAGCGGGGGAAAACACCGGGGAGCTGTTTTTT.

This clonotype was seen ten or more times. The V call is TRBV30, the J call TRBJ2-2; D is perhaps TRBD1 or TRBD2 (5 bases each). CDR1 and CDR2 (germline): GTSNPN, SVGIG (reference sequence). The CDR3 has 15 residues. With 0 bases removed from V and 5 bases from J, the gap between germline ends came to 13 bases. The CDR3 DNA reads as TGTGCCTGGAGTGTAGAGGGGACCGTGACCGGGGAGCTGTTTTTT. This encodes CAWSVEGTVTGELFF.

This clonotype has just one count. The chain uses TRBV14 and TRBJ2-1; 7 positions agree with TRBD2. The CDR3 consists of 15 residues. Germline CDR1 is SGHDN and CDR2 is FVKESK. The V and J ends lost 4 bases and 2 bases, in that order; junction bases with no gene match: 5. CDR3 sequence: CASSRSGKTYNEQFF. DNA for the CDR3: TGTGCCAGCAGCCGAAGCGGGAAGACCTACAATGAGCAGTTCTTC.

This clonotype was counted at least ten times. The rearrangement links TRBV28 to TRBJ2-3; the D gene could be TRBD1 or TRBD2 (6 bases each). V shed 4 bases and J shed 0 bases, with 11 bases lying between them. CDR1 and CDR2 from the germline V gene are MDHEN and SYDVKM. The CDR3 totals 15 residues. The CDR3 DNA sequence: TGTGCCAGCAGTTCGTTGGGGGGCAGCACAGATACGCAGTATTTT. Protein sequence: CASSSLGGSTDTQYF. Full variable domain (remainder filled in from reference TRBV28 and TRBJ2-3): DVKVTQSSRYLVKRTGEKVFLECVQDMDHENMFWYRQDPGLGLRLIYFSYDVKMKEKGDIPEGYSVSREKKERFSLILESASTNQTSMYLCASSSLGGSTDTQYFGPGTRLTVL.

This clonotype was seen more than once but under ten times. J is TRBJ1-1 and V is TRBV12-3 or TRBV12-4; possible D gene TRBD1, 5 bases. V was clipped by 6 bases and J by 4 bases, with 18 bases between them. This CDR3 comprises 15 residues. The CDR3 is CASRRVLTETTEAFF. DNA for the CDR3: TGTGCCAGCAGGCGGGTGCTGACAGAGACCACTGAAGCTTTCTTT.

The chain employs TRBV3-1 and TRBJ2-1; 8 bases agree with TRBD2. CDR3 size: 15 residues. Losses at the gene ends were 4 bases for V and 3 bases for J; bases not matched to a gene: 5. Looked up from germline, CDR1 is LGHDT and CDR2 is YNNKEL (reference sequence). The DNA of the CDR3 is TGTGCCAGCAGCCCTGAGCGGGGGCTCTACAATGAGCAGTTCTTC. Its translation is CASSPERGLYNEQFF.

This clonotype has a handful of counts. V gene TRBV9 combines with J gene TRBJ2-1; 12 bases are a match to TRBD2. The V gene end was trimmed by 3 bases and the J gene end by 7 bases; junction bases not matched to a gene: 8. CDR3 size: 16 residues. CDR1 and CDR2 from the germline V gene are SGDLS and YYNGEE. The CDR3 DNA reads TGTGCCAGCAGCGATGAAGGACTAGCGGGATGGAATGAGCAGTTCTTC. Amino acid sequence: CASSDEGLAGWNEQFF.

This clonotype was seen only a few times. The V call is TRBV5-1, the J call TRBJ2-5; D is ambiguous. The CDR3 has 14 amino acids. Trimming removed 5 bases from V and 5 bases from J, with 16 bases in between. Germline V gene data show CDR1 as SGHRS and CDR2 as YFSETQ. The CDR3 DNA sequence: TGCGCCAGCAGGACTGGTTATGGTTCGGAGACCCAGTACTTC. Amino acids: CASRTGYGSETQYF. Full variable domain (remainder filled in from reference TRBV5-1 and TRBJ2-5): KAGVTQTPRYLIKTRGQQVTLSCSPISGHRSVSWYQQTPGQGLQFLFEYFSETQRNKGNFPGRFSGRQFSNSRSEMNVSTLELGDSALYLCASRTGYGSETQYFGPGTRLLVL.

The genes are TRBV12-3 or TRBV12-4 and TRBJ2-5; D gene ambiguous. The V gene lost 4 bases and the J gene lost 5 bases, with 11 bases spanning the gap. This CDR3 is 13 amino acids long. As DNA, the CDR3 is TGTGCCAGCAGTTCTTTGGTTACGGAGACCCAGTACTTC. This codes for CASSSLVTETQYF.

The V and J genes are TRBV20-1 and TRBJ2-3; a weak D match, TRBD2 (6 bases). Germline CDR1 is DFQATT and CDR2 is SNEGSKA (reference sequence). V lost 1 base and J lost 0, with 14 bases in between. The length of the CDR3 is 16 residues. The CDR3: CSARALVGLSTDTQYF. Here the CDR3 DNA reads TGCAGTGCTAGAGCCCTAGTGGGACTGAGCACAGATACGCAGTATTTT.

The V and J genes are TRBV15 and TRBJ2-2; 12 positions match TRBD2. The CDR3 spans 14 residues. V trimming: 9 bases; J trimming: 3 bases; junction bases outside the gene matches: 2. Germline assignment: CDR1 LNHNV and CDR2 YYDKDF (reference sequence). The CDR3 here is CATRLAGDTGELFF. The CDR3 nucleotides are TGTGCCACGAGACTAGCGGGAGACACCGGGGAGCTGTTTTTT.

The chain couples TRBV5-5 to TRBJ2-7, with D possibly matching TRBD1 (6 bases). V dropped 4 bases and J dropped 2 bases, with 10 bases sitting between them. CDR3 size: 13 residues. The germline CDR1 and CDR2 sequences are SGHKS and YYEKEE (reference sequence). CDR3 in amino acids: CASSEGQTYEQYF. The CDR3 DNA is TGTGCCAGCAGCGAAGGACAGACCTACGAGCAGTACTTC. Full variable domain (outside the CDR3, taken from reference TRBV5-5 and TRBJ2-7): DAGVTQSPTHLIKTRGQQVTLRCSPISGHKSVSWYQQVLGQGPQFIFQYYEKEERGRGNFPDRFSARQFPNYSSELNVNALLLGDSALYLCASSEGQTYEQYFGPGTRLTVT.

The gene calls are TRBV28 and TRBJ1-5; D remains ambiguous. Trimming removed 2 bases from V and 0 bases from J, with 8 bases in between. The CDR3 consists of 15 residues. Germline CDR1 is MDHEN and CDR2 is SYDVKM. CDR3 region: CASSLPGNSNQPQHF. DNA of the CDR3: TGTGCCAGCAGTTTACCGGGTAATAGCAATCAGCCCCAGCATTTT.

The CDR3 nucleotides are TGTGCCAGCAGTACCGTAGCCGAGCAGTACTTC. It translates to CASSTVAEQYF. J is TRBJ2-7 and V is TRBV12-3 or TRBV12-4; D is ambiguous. This CDR3 spans 11 amino acids. V lost 5 bases and J 6 bases, leaving 8 bases between the germline ends.

This clonotype was picked up many times. The chain has TRBV12-3 or TRBV12-4 and TRBJ1-5; D remains ambiguous. V dropped 3 bases and J dropped 9 bases, with 6 bases sitting between them. This CDR3 has 11 residues. Here the CDR3 reads CASSFGTPQHF. The CDR3 DNA sequence: TGTGCCAGCAGTTTTGGTACGCCCCAGCATTTT.

The rearrangement uses TRBV29-1 and TRBJ2-2; 8 nucleotides match TRBD1. The CDR3 is made up of 13 amino acids. J was trimmed by 9 bases and V by 7 bases; bases with no gene match: 10. Germline CDR1 is SQVTM and CDR2 is ANQGSEA. CDR3 sequence: CSGRDRSCRELFF. In DNA form, the CDR3 reads TGCAGCGGCCGGGACAGGAGCTGCCGGGAGCTGTTTTTT.

This clonotype was counted only a few times. The rearrangement joins TRBV10-3 to TRBJ2-5; 8 bases are shared with TRBD2. Germline V gene data show CDR1 as ENHRY and CDR2 as SYGVKD. The CDR3 length is 15 residues. The V segment lost 2 bases and the J segment 4 bases; nucleotides outside the gene matches: 6. In DNA, the CDR3 is TGTGCCATCAGTGAGCGGGGAAGCGGGGGAGAGACCCAGTACTTC. This sequence encodes CAISERGSGGETQYF.

J is TRBJ2-1 and V is TRBV29-1; 7 nucleotides line up with TRBD2. This CDR3 spans 13 amino acids. Germline CDR1 reads SQVTM; CDR2 reads ANQGSEA. J gave up 6 bases and V 7 bases, and 9 bases lay outside the gene matches. The CDR3 coding sequence is TGCAGCGGTGGGGGGGACTACCGCAATGAGCAGTTCTTC. The encoded protein is CSGGGDYRNEQFF.

This clonotype has only a few counts. The chain links TRBV7-2 to TRBJ1-5; no definite D call. The CDR3 contains 15 residues. Per germline, CDR1 SGHTA and CDR2 FQGNSA. V was trimmed by 5 bases and J by 3 bases, leaving 14 bases between them. CDR3 amino acids: CASSTPPATNQPQHF. The CDR3 bases are TGTGCCAGCAGCACCCCCCCTGCCACCAATCAGCCCCAGCATTTT. Full variable domain (outside the CDR3, taken from reference TRBV7-2 and TRBJ1-5): GAGVSQSPSNKVTEKGKDVELRCDPISGHTALYWYRQSLGQGLEFLIYFQGNSAPDKSGLPSDRFSAERTGGSVSTLTIQRTQQEDSAVYLCASSTPPATNQPQHFGDGTRLSIL.

The J gene is TRBJ1-1, the V gene TRBV14, with D unclear. The CDR3 sequence is 14 residues long. V was pared by 4 bases and J by 1 base, with 10 bases between. Germline CDR1 is SGHDN and CDR2 is FVKESK. CDR3 region: CASSPGIPNTEAFF. The CDR3 DNA reads as TGTGCCAGCAGCCCCGGAATACCGAACACTGAAGCTTTCTTT.

The chain uses TRBV12-3 or TRBV12-4 and TRBJ2-5; D is possibly TRBD1 or TRBD2 (7 bases each). This CDR3 has 14 residues. The V gene lost 6 bases and the J gene lost 4 bases, with 15 bases spanning the gap. DNA for the CDR3: TGTGCCAGCAGCCGGGGAGGGGGCCCAGAGACCCAGTACTTC. It yields the protein CASSRGGGPETQYF.